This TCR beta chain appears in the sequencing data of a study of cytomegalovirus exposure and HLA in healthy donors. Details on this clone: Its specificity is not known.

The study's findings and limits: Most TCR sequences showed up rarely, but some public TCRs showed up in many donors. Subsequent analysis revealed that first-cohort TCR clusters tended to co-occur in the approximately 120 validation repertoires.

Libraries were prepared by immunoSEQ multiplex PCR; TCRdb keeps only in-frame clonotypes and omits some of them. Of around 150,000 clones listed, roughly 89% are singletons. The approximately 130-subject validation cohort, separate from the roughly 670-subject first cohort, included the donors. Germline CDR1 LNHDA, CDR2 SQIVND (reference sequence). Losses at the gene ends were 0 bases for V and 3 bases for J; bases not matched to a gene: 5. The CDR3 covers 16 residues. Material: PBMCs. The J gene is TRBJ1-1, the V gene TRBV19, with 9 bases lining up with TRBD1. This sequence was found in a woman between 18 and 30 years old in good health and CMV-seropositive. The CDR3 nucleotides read TGTGCCAGTAGTATAGATCCGGACAGGGGATACACTGAAGCTTTCTTT. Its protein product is CASSIDPDRGYTEAFF.